These 5 T cell receptor beta chains originate from one sample sequenced in a study of blood T cell repertoires in COVID-19. The assay was immunoSEQ multiplex PCR, and TCRdb's table has in-frame clones only and misses some. This repertoire shows roughly 77,000 clones, around 79% found once; its top ten account for approximately 26%. Sequencing used peripheral blood. The receptors stem from a man aged 60-69 years with active or convalescent COVID-19.

This sequence joins TRBV12-3 or TRBV12-4 and TRBJ1-5; D call uncertain. The V end was cut by 2 bases, the J end by 7 bases, with 9 bases between. The CDR3 has 13 residues. CDR3 bases: TGTGCCAGCAGTTTATCCTCGCAGCAGCCCCAGCATTTT. Translation: CASSLSSQQPQHF.

The CDR3 spells CARGTCLSSYEQYF. The CDR3 DNA reads as TGCGCCAGGGGGACTTGCCTTAGCTCCTACGAGCAGTACTTC. The chain joins TRBV10-1 to TRBJ2-7; D is possibly TRBD2 (6 bases). The CDR3 has 14 amino acids. V lost 9 bases and J 0 bases, leaving 15 bases between the germline ends. Germline V lookup: CDR1 WNHNN, CDR2 SYGVQD (reference sequence).

The rearrangement joins TRBV15 to TRBJ1-1; a weak D match, TRBD1 (5 bases). CDR3 length: 15 amino acids. The V end lost 4 bases, the J end lost 1 base, and 13 bases lay between the germline ends. CDR1 is LNHNV, CDR2 YYDKDF, per germline (reference sequence). The DNA of the CDR3 is TGTGCCACCAGCAAGGGGAAAACAGGGAACACTGAAGCTTTCTTT. Protein: CATSKGKTGNTEAFF.

The V and J genes are TRBV28 and TRBJ2-6; 10 bases are a match to TRBD1. The CDR3 has 18 residues. The junction had 9 bases not matched to a gene; V was cut back by 6 bases and J by 1 base. The germline V gene encodes CDR1 MDHEN and CDR2 SYDVKM. The CDR3 coding sequence is TGTGCCAGCAGCCTCTCGACAGGGGGCTTTTCTGGGGCCAACGTCCTGACTTTC. Translated: CASSLSTGGFSGANVLTF.

This chain links TRBV19 with TRBJ1-2; the D gene is possibly TRBD1 (5 bases). Between the trimmed V and J ends, which lost 10 bases and 4 bases, there was a span of 10 bases. The germline gives CDR1 LNHDA, CDR2 SQIVND (reference sequence). This CDR3 contains 11 residues. In DNA, the CDR3 is TGTGCCACCAGACAGTTCTATGGCTACACCTTC. Translation gives CATRQFYGYTF.